Sequencing of this TCR beta chain was carried out in a study of T-cell memory formation after mild COVID-19 (dated by TCRdb to the early 2020s). Regarding the study in general: TCR sequence clusters from the two donors were found to be largely donor specific. The cohort comprised two young, previously healthy adult volunteers, one female and one male. Longitudinal TCRalpha and TCRbeta repertoire sequencing tracked T-cell clones expanding and contracting after mild COVID-19 in a couple of donors.

Beyond this particular receptor, the publication reports: Whether the second-wave clones peaking on day 37 were SARS-CoV-2 specific was not confirmed. Contracting CD4+ clones were found mainly in CM and EM memory subsets, while CD8+ clones were enriched in EMRA. The detection of some responding clones in pre-infection memory suggests that pre-existing cross-reactive memory T cells joined the SARS-CoV-2 response. Clones contracting from day 15 to 85 had balanced CD4/CD8 phenotypes, while a second wave expanding from day 15 to 37 was biased towards CD4+. Only a couple of mild cases were covered in the study, and larger cohorts including severe cases with pre-infection samples were considered necessary.

V has 5 bases trimmed and J has 11 bases trimmed; junction bases matching no gene number 11. The CDR3 sequence holds 15 residues, the cysteine and phenylalanine included. The entry retains the CDR3 DNA only, 45 bases that are in frame from base 1. Per the germline V gene, SGHAT is the CDR1 and FQNNGV is the CDR2. Instrument on record: Illumina NovaSeq 6000. Using 5'RACE with constant-segment primers, TCRalpha and TCRbeta cDNA libraries were constructed, with sample barcodes and unique molecular identifiers added in the process. RNA was extracted from every sample with Trizol reagent. The libraries were amplified in two PCR steps, and the second step added a second sample barcode and Illumina TruSeq adapters. The libraries were sequenced on an Illumina NovaSeq using 2 x 150 bp paired-end reads. Turning to the authors' computational methods: With migec v1.2.7, reads were demultiplexed and then collapsed into UMI-guided consensus sequences. With mixcr v2.1.11, UMI consensuses were aligned to TRA and TRB V and J templates and assembled into clonotypes. A clonotype was counted as expanded or contracted only if both edgeR and NoisET called the change significant, with noise models trained on biological replicates. For edgeR calls, the cutoffs were a false discovery rate-adjusted p below 0.01 and a log2 fold-change threshold of 1. PCA with hierarchical clustering of max-normalized trajectories of the 1000 most abundant clonotypes was used as exploratory dynamics analysis. Each responding clone was given a CD4 or CD8 phenotype based on the CD4+ and CD8+ repertoires, which had been sequenced separately. The public reads were reanalyzed by TCRdb: fastp trimming at Q25, MiXCR alignment, in-frame beta chains only. Here each entry gathers all rows of one CDR3 protein and keeps the most common genes and DNA. The V and J calls shown here were made by TCRdb, not taken from the authors' results. Recorded for this sample are 50,000 to 70,000 distinct CDR3 sequences; less than 15% of them occurred a single time. The biggest ten clones account for about 25% of the sample.

Ficoll-Paque density gradient centrifugation was the method used to isolate PBMCs. This clonotype has a handful of counts. What antigen it recognizes has not been identified. It has no much larger one-base neighbor in the sample; base qualities were not kept. The chain is assembled from TRBV11-2 and TRBJ2-1; TRBD1 fits 11 bases in the junction. The sample consisted of PBMCs or a T cell subset sorted from them (not recorded which). The sequence was collected from a man younger than 35 who had mild COVID-19 (a few samples of this study predate the infection). The sample titles of this study are shuffled in the database, so cell type and time point are left out; the donor was told from shared clones. The nucleotides read TGTGCCAGCAGCCAACCGGGACAGGGGGACAGGAAGCAGTTCTTC. It translates as CASSQPGQGDRKQFF.